Listed here are 32 T cell receptor beta chains from one sample, sequenced in a study of T cells in Graves' hyperthyroidism and ophthalmopathy. Amplification targeted TCR beta CDR3 regions from RNA transcripts. RT-PCR in the first round (using the HTBI primer set) targeted the TCR CDR3. TCRdb redid the calling of the multiplex PCR reads with MiXCR, one entry per CDR3 protein. In the table there are about 740,000 distinct CDR3 sequences, less than 15% of which are singletons. Sequencing used blood. The receptors derive from a woman aged 18-29 years with Graves' hyperthyroidism.

V usage is TRBV24-1 and J usage is TRBJ2-1, with D maybe TRBD2 (6 bases). The CDR3 is 14 residues long. V was trimmed by 3 bases and J by 7 bases, leaving 12 bases between them. Germline loops: CDR1 KGHDR, CDR2 SFDVKD. The CDR3, as DNA: TGTGCCACCAGTGATAGGGACTCCCGGAATGAGCAGTTCTTC. Protein product: CATSDRDSRNEQFF.

This clonotype was detected many times. The rearrangement uses TRBV7-2 and TRBJ2-7, with D maybe TRBD1 (6 bases). The germline V gene encodes CDR1 SGHTA and CDR2 FQGNSA. CDR3 length equals 15 residues. Trimming removed 5 bases from V and 0 bases from J, with 14 bases in between. The CDR3 region has the DNA TGTGCCAGCAGCCAGGCCGGGACACGCTCCTACGAGCAGTACTTC. Its protein is CASSQAGTRSYEQYF.

This clonotype was seen ten or more times. Here the CDR3 reads CASSLEGVAPPNNEQFF. The CDR3 DNA reads TGTGCCAGCAGCTTAGAGGGTGTCGCACCGCCGAACAATGAGCAGTTCTTC. V is TRBV11-1 and J is TRBJ2-1; D is unresolved. Germline V gene data show CDR1 as SGHAT and CDR2 as FQDESV (reference sequence). The CDR3 sequence is 17 residues long. V lost 1 base to trimming and J lost 5 bases, with 18 bases between them. The complete variable domain, with remaining parts taken from reference TRBV11-1 and TRBJ2-1, reads EAEVAQSPRYKITEKSQAVAFWCDPISGHATLYWYRQILGQGPELLVQFQDESVVDDSQLPKDRFSAERLKGVDSTLKIQPAELGDSAMYLCASSLEGVAPPNNEQFFGPGTRLTVL.

This clonotype was detected ten times or more. This chain links TRBV11-2 with TRBJ1-2, with 7 bases identical to TRBD1. Germline V CDR1 and CDR2: SGHAT, FQNNGV. Trimming at V came to 3 bases and at J to 8 bases, leaving 15 bases not matched to a gene. The CDR3 is 16 residues long. The CDR3 DNA reads TGTGCCAGCAGCTTTAACAGGGGCCCCGTATTCGGAGGCTACACCTTC. It encodes CASSFNRGPVFGGYTF.

V and J are TRBV12-3 or TRBV12-4 and TRBJ2-2, with 8 nucleotides matching TRBD2. The CDR3 is 15 residues long. V shed 7 bases and J 3 bases; nucleotides not matched to a gene: 7. The CDR3 is CASNPGTSDTGELFF. In nucleotides, the CDR3 is TGTGCCAGCAATCCCGGGACTAGTGACACCGGGGAGCTGTTTTTT.

Ten or more counts support this clonotype. The rearrangement links TRBV2 to TRBJ2-1; the D is unclear. Trimming stripped 8 bases from V and 8 bases from J, with 16 bases between. There are 13 residues in the CDR3. Germline V gives CDR1 SNHLY, CDR2 FYNNEI. Here the CDR3 reads CASSGPLDDEQFF. The CDR3 DNA sequence: TGTGCCAGCTCAGGACCGCTGGACGATGAGCAGTTCTTC.

The chain couples TRBV7-9 to TRBJ2-7, with D tentatively TRBD1 or TRBD2 (5 bases each). The V gene's germline CDR1 is SEHNR and CDR2 FQNEAQ (reference sequence). Trimming took 0 bases from V and 5 from J, leaving 14 bases between them. The CDR3 is made up of 15 amino acids. The CDR3 coding sequence is TGTGCCAGCAGCTTAGCGCTAAATCGGGACGACGAGCAGTACTTC. Protein: CASSLALNRDDEQYF.

The rearrangement uses TRBV19 and TRBJ1-1, with 8 bases lining up with TRBD1. Germline CDR1 is LNHDA and CDR2 is SQIVND (reference sequence). V dropped 10 bases and J dropped 0; count of bases not matched to a gene: 10. The CDR3 contains 15 residues. The CDR3 region is CATRRRDRLNTEAFF. The CDR3 DNA sequence: TGTGCCACCCGCCGCCGGGACAGGCTGAACACTGAAGCTTTCTTT.

This clonotype came up many times. V and J are TRBV7-9 and TRBJ2-7, with D hard to call. There are 14 residues in the CDR3. With 5 bases removed from V and 2 bases from J, the gap between germline ends came to 13 bases. The germline CDR1 and CDR2 sequences are SEHNR and FQNEAQ (reference sequence). The DNA for the CDR3 is TGTGCCAGCAGCCCCCGACTGGATACCTACGAGCAGTACTTC. Translated: CASSPRLDTYEQYF.

This rearrangement joins TRBV5-5 to TRBJ1-2; D gene unclear. Trimming removed 6 bases from V and 4 bases from J, with 22 bases in between. CDR1 and CDR2 (germline): SGHKS, YYEKEE (reference sequence). This CDR3 contains 16 residues. Written as DNA, the CDR3 is TGTGCCAGCAACTTAAACCACAGACTATTCACCTATGGCTACACCTTC. Translated: CASNLNHRLFTYGYTF.

This clonotype has a handful of counts. This rearrangement joins TRBV9 to TRBJ2-7, with D possibly matching TRBD1 (6 bases). This CDR3 region has 15 residues. The germline V and J ends were trimmed by 3 bases and 0 bases, with 13 bases remaining between them. Germline V CDR1 and CDR2: SGDLS, YYNGEE. The CDR3, as DNA: TGTGCCAGCAGCGGGGGGCGGGCACCCTCCTACGAGCAGTACTTC. Protein product: CASSGGRAPSYEQYF. Using reference TRBV9 and TRBJ2-7 for the parts outside the CDR3, the full variable domain is DSGVTQTPKHLITATGQRVTLRCSPRSGDLSVYWYQQSLDQGLQFLIQYYNGEERAKGNILERFSAQQFPDLHSELNLSSLELGDSALYFCASSGGRAPSYEQYFGPGTRLTVT.

The V and J genes are TRBV20-1 and TRBJ2-2, with TRBD2 matching 10 bases. Germline-derived CDR1 and CDR2 are DFQATT and SNEGSKA (reference sequence). Trimming removed 3 bases from V and 3 bases from J; junction bases left unmatched: 4. CDR3 size: 15 residues. CDR3 bases: TGCAGTGCTAGGAAACTAGCGGGGCACACCGGGGAGCTGTTTTTT. Protein sequence: CSARKLAGHTGELFF.

The gene calls are TRBV12-3 or TRBV12-4 and TRBJ2-2; the match to TRBD2 covers 8 bases. The V and J ends lost 5 bases and 6 bases, in that order; junction bases with no gene match: 8. The CDR3 is made up of 15 amino acids. This chain's CDR3 is CASSKSGTRAGELFF. The CDR3 DNA follows: TGTGCCAGCAGTAAATCCGGGACTAGAGCCGGGGAGCTGTTTTTT.

This clonotype was observed many times. The chain joins TRBV30 to TRBJ2-2; 7 bases are a match to TRBD2. There are 16 residues in the CDR3. Germline V lookup: CDR1 GTSNPN, CDR2 SVGIG (reference sequence). V gave up 2 bases and J gave up 0 bases; unmatched junction bases: 6. In DNA form, the CDR3 reads TGTGCCTGGAGTCGGGGGACTACCACGAACACCGGGGAGCTGTTTTTT. Its protein is CAWSRGTTTNTGELFF. The whole variable domain, filled in from reference TRBV30 and TRBJ2-2, reads SQTIHQWPATLVQPVGSPLSLECTVEGTSNPNLYWYRQAAGRGLQLLFYSVGIGQISSEVPQNLSASRPQDRQFILSSKKLLLSDSGFYLCAWSRGTTTNTGELFFGEGSRLTVL.

This clonotype was detected a few times. This chain links TRBV6-1 with TRBJ1-6; TRBD1 agrees at 7 bases. V shed 6 bases, J shed 4 bases, and the junction held 0 bases outside the gene matches. This CDR3 is 13 amino acids long. Germline values: CDR1 MNHNS, CDR2 SASEGT. DNA of the CDR3: TGTGCCAGCAGACAGGGGTATAATTCACCCCTCCACTTT. It encodes CASRQGYNSPLHF.

The table lists this clonotype with many counts. This sequence joins TRBV7-9 and TRBJ2-1, with 7 bases lining up with TRBD2. This CDR3 comprises 17 residues. CDR1 and CDR2 (germline): SEHNR, FQNEAQ (reference sequence). V trimming: 6 bases; J trimming: 4 bases; junction bases outside the gene matches: 15. CDR3 bases: TGTGCCAGCAGTTCTACCACCGGGACTAATACTTACAATGAGCAGTTCTTC. Translated: CASSSTTGTNTYNEQFF.

The chain combines TRBV19 with TRBJ1-1; TRBD1 is a possible D gene (6 bases). The CDR3 sequence is 18 residues long. The germline V gene encodes CDR1 LNHDA and CDR2 SQIVND (reference sequence). Trimming removed 1 base at V and 3 bases at J, with 21 bases between. CDR3 residues: CASSIAFRLGGADTEAFF. The CDR3, as DNA: TGTGCCAGTAGTATAGCTTTCCGTCTCGGGGGCGCGGACACTGAAGCTTTCTTT.

This clonotype appeared many times. The V gene is TRBV28, the J gene TRBJ2-5; the D gene is possibly TRBD1 (5 bases). V lost 4 bases to trimming and J lost 5 bases, with 23 bases between them. This CDR3 spans 17 amino acids. Per germline, CDR1 MDHEN and CDR2 SYDVKM. CDR3 in amino acids: CASSSLLERRKGETQYF. The CDR3, as DNA: TGTGCCAGCAGTTCACTCCTGGAGCGCCGAAAGGGGGAGACCCAGTACTTC. Filled out from reference TRBV28 and TRBJ2-5, the complete variable domain reads DVKVTQSSRYLVKRTGEKVFLECVQDMDHENMFWYRQDPGLGLRLIYFSYDVKMKEKGDIPEGYSVSREKKERFSLILESASTNQTSMYLCASSSLLERRKGETQYFGPGTRLLVL.

In its sample, this clonotype was seen many times. V gene TRBV4-1 combines with J gene TRBJ1-2, with TRBD1 as a possible D gene (5 bases). V lost 0 bases and J 9 bases, leaving 14 bases between the germline ends. Germline CDR1 is MGHRA and CDR2 is YSYEKL. CDR3 length: 14 amino acids. The chain's CDR3 is CASSQEGRGGSYTF. The CDR3 region has the DNA TGCGCCAGCAGCCAAGAGGGAAGGGGAGGTAGCTACACCTTC.

The chain has TRBV9 and TRBJ1-5; 7 bases align to TRBD1. V shed 4 bases, J shed 7 bases, and the junction held 8 bases outside the gene matches. Germline CDR1 SGDLS, CDR2 YYNGEE. The CDR3 extends over 14 amino acids. The CDR3 sequence is CASSLGQVVQPQHF. CDR3 sequence (DNA): TGTGCCAGCAGCCTTGGACAGGTGGTACAGCCCCAGCATTTT.

The rearrangement uses TRBV29-1 and TRBJ2-7, with 8 bases matching TRBD2. CDR1 is SQVTM and CDR2 is ANQGSEA in the germline V gene. V lost 5 bases, J lost 3 bases, and 3 bases stayed unmatched. The CDR3 covers 12 residues. The CDR3 DNA reads as TGCAGCGTTCGGGGGGGCGGCTACGAGCAGTACTTC. Translation gives CSVRGGGYEQYF.

This clonotype was observed at least ten times. The genes are TRBV18 and TRBJ2-7; D may be TRBD1 or TRBD2 (5 bases each). V lost 6 bases to trimming and J lost 6 bases, with 15 bases between them. The CDR3 loop spans 13 amino acids. CDR1 KGHSH and CDR2 LQKENI come from the germline V gene. This CDR3 is CASSLGPYAEQYF. DNA for the CDR3: TGTGCCAGCTCCCTGGGACCCTATGCCGAGCAGTACTTC.

This clonotype has at least ten counts. The chain links TRBV2 to TRBJ2-1; TRBD2 is a possible D gene (6 bases). Between the trimmed V and J ends, which lost 7 bases and 7 bases, there was a span of 14 bases. Germline assignment: CDR1 SNHLY and CDR2 FYNNEI. The CDR3 is made up of 13 amino acids. CDR3 DNA sequence: TGTGCCAGCACCGCGGGGAGTCGGAATGAGCAGTTCTTC. Translated: CASTAGSRNEQFF.

This clonotype was detected ten times or more. The CDR3 loop reads CASSLEGAGNIQYF. The CDR3 DNA follows: TGCGCCAGCAGCTTGGAGGGGGCTGGGAACATTCAGTACTTC. The V gene is TRBV5-1, the J gene TRBJ2-4; TRBD1 agrees at 7 bases. V shed 0 bases, J shed 7 bases, and the junction held 4 bases outside the gene matches. From germline, CDR1 is SGHRS and CDR2 YFSETQ. The CDR3 extends over 14 amino acids.

The J gene is TRBJ2-1, the V gene TRBV11-2; D is tentatively TRBD1 or TRBD2 (5 bases each). Between the trimmed V and J ends, which lost 0 bases and 8 bases, there was a span of 14 bases. Germline V gene sequence: CDR1 SGHAT, CDR2 FQNNGV. The CDR3 covers 15 residues. The CDR3 sequence: CASSLDGTESYEQFF. The CDR3 region has the DNA TGTGCCAGCAGCTTAGATGGGACGGAAAGCTATGAGCAGTTCTTC.

This clonotype was observed many times. This rearrangement joins TRBV4-3 to TRBJ2-7; D is unresolved. V gave up 0 bases and J gave up 2 bases, with 17 bases separating them. The CDR3 has 17 amino acids. The germline V gene encodes CDR1 LGHNA and CDR2 YSLEER. CDR3 sequence: CASSQDMSVGYPYEQYF. The CDR3 DNA sequence: TGCGCCAGCAGCCAAGATATGTCCGTGGGGTACCCCTACGAGCAGTACTTC.

V gene TRBV6-1 combines with J gene TRBJ1-1; tentative D call: TRBD1 (5 bases). Trimming pared 7 bases from V and 6 bases from J, leaving 18 bases between. The germline V gene has CDR1 MNHNS and CDR2 SASEGT. The CDR3 is made up of 14 amino acids. CDR3 coding DNA: TGTGCCAGCATTAGCGGATTCGAGGGACCTGAAGCTTTCTTT. Encoded protein: CASISGFEGPEAFF.

This clonotype was seen a handful of times. This sequence joins TRBV24-1 and TRBJ2-1; 9 positions match TRBD1. Germline CDR1 is KGHDR and CDR2 is SFDVKD. The CDR3 extends over 16 amino acids. The J segment lost 7 bases and the V segment lost 7 bases, leaving 13 bases of the junction unmatched. CDR3 amino acids: CATSSGRGQGRNEQFF. CDR3 coding DNA: TGTGCCACCAGCAGTGGTAGAGGACAGGGGAGAAATGAGCAGTTCTTC.

This clonotype was detected many times. V is TRBV28 and J is TRBJ1-1; D may be TRBD1 (5 bases). This CDR3 has 14 amino acids. Germline CDR1 and CDR2: MDHEN and SYDVKM. V lost 4 bases and J 4 bases, leaving 13 bases between the germline ends. The CDR3 reads CASSSRATSTEAFF. The CDR3 region has the DNA TGTGCCAGCAGTTCCAGGGCGACGAGCACTGAAGCTTTCTTT. Variable domain in full (rest from reference TRBV28 and TRBJ1-1): DVKVTQSSRYLVKRTGEKVFLECVQDMDHENMFWYRQDPGLGLRLIYFSYDVKMKEKGDIPEGYSVSREKKERFSLILESASTNQTSMYLCASSSRATSTEAFFGQGTRLTVV.

This chain uses TRBV5-1 with TRBJ2-1, with TRBD1 as a possible D gene (5 bases). Germline CDR1 and CDR2: SGHRS and YFSETQ. This CDR3 is 16 amino acids long. V lost 0 bases and J lost 0, with 10 bases in between. This chain's CDR3 is CASSLDLGHSYNEQFF. The CDR3 DNA reads as TGCGCCAGCAGCTTGGATCTGGGGCACTCCTACAATGAGCAGTTCTTC.

This clonotype was found many times. This chain joins TRBV28 and TRBJ2-1; 9 bases match TRBD2. V shed 3 bases and J 5 bases; nucleotides not matched to a gene: 14. CDR3 length: 18 amino acids. Per germline, CDR1 MDHEN and CDR2 SYDVKM. The CDR3 reads CASSFPTASGMADNEQFF. The CDR3 DNA reads TGTGCCAGCAGTTTCCCCACGGCTAGCGGGATGGCAGACAATGAGCAGTTCTTC.

In its sample, this clonotype was seen many times. The J gene is TRBJ1-1, the V gene TRBV5-1; D is perhaps TRBD1 (5 bases). Germline V CDR1 and CDR2: SGHRS, YFSETQ. The CDR3 consists of 14 residues. V lost 5 bases, J lost 1 base, and 12 bases lay in between. CDR3 residues: CASSIGGKNTEAFF. The CDR3 DNA is TGCGCCAGCAGTATTGGGGGTAAGAACACTGAAGCTTTCTTT.